This T cell receptor (beta chain) was found in a study of blood T cell repertoires in COVID-19. Study at large: COVID-19 samples from acute and convalescent phases originated in the United States, Italy and Spain.

Sequenced by immunoSEQ multiplex PCR; TCRdb stores in-frame clones only, minus some. The sample carries around 37,000 clones, around 87% recorded once. V was shortened by 1 base and J by 7 bases, with 13 bases between the two germline ends. The V gene's germline CDR1 is SEHNR and CDR2 FQNEAQ (reference sequence). This CDR3 comprises 14 residues. The clonotype comes from a man between 60 and 75 years old with acute or convalescent COVID-19. Sequencing was carried out using peripheral blood. J is TRBJ1-2 and V is TRBV7-9; D uncertain. This chain's CDR3 is CASSLGREEGGYTF. The CDR3 DNA is TGTGCCAGCAGCTTAGGCCGGGAAGAGGGTGGCTACACCTTC.